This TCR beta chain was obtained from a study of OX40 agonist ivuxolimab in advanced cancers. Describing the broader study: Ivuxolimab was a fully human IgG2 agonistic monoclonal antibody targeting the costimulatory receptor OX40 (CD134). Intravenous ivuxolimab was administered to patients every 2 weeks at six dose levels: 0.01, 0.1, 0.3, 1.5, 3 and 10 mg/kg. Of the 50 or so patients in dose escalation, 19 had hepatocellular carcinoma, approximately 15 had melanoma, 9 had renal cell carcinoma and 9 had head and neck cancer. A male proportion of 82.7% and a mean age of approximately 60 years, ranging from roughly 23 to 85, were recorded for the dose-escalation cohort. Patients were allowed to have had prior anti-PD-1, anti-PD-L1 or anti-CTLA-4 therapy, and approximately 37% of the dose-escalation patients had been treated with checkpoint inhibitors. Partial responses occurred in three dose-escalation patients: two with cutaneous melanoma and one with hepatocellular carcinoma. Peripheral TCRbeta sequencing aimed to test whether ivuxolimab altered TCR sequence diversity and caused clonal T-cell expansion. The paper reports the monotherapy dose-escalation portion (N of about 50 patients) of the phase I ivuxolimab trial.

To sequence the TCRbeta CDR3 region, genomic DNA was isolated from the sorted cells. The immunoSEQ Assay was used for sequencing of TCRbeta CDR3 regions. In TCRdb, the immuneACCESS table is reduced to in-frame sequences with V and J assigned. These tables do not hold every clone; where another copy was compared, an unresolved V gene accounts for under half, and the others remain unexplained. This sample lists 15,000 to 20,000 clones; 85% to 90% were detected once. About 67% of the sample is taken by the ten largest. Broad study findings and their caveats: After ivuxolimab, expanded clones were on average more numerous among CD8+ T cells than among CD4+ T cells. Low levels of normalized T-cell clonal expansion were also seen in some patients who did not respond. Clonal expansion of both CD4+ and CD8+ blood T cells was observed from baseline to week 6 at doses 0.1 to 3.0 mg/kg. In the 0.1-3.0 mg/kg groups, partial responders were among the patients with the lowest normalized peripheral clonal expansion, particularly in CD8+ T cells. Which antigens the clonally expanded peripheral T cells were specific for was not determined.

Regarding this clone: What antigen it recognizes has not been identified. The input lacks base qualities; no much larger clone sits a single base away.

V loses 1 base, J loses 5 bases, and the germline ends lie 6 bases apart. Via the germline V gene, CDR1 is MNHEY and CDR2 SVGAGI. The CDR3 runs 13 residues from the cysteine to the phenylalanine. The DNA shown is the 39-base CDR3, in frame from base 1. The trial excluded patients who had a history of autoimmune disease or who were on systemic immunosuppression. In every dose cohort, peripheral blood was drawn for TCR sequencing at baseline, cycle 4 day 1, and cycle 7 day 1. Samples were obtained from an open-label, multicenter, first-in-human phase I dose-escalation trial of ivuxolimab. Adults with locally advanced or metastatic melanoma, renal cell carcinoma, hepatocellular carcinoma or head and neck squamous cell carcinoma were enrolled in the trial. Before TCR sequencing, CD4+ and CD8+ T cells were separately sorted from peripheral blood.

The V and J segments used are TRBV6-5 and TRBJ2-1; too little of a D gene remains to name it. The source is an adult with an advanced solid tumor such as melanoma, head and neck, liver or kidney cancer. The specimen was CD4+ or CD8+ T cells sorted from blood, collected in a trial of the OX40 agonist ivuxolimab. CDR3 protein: CASSYYRHNEQFF. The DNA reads TGTGCCAGCAGTTACTACAGACACAATGAGCAGTTCTTC.